These T cell receptor beta chains were read from a single sample in a study of T-cell reconstitution after alpha-beta-depleted transplantation in children. TCRdb independently ran MiXCR on the PCR reads; one entry per CDR3 protein. The table records 670,000 or so distinct CDR3 sequences, under 15% of them present only once. The sample was PBMCs, taken before TCRalphabeta/CD19-depleted stem cell transplant. These receptors were obtained from a girl aged 2-10 years with congenital amegakaryocytic thrombocytopenia, due to receive a stem cell transplant. Each CDR3 is given with its conserved first and last residue. D genes are given only for firm matches. Part of the rows lack a size; the others show once, few, many or a class for expanded clones.

cdr3_aa	cdr3_nt	clone_size	v_call	j_call	d_call
CASSLPGRPYGYTF	TGTGCCAGCAGCTTACCGGGACGGCCCTATGGCTACACCTTC	few	TRBV7-2	TRBJ1-2	NA
CASSAEGNQPQHF	TGTGCCAGCAGCGCCGAGGGGAATCAGCCCCAGCATTTT	many	TRBV7-6	TRBJ1-5	NA
CASSLALIAADVRQYF	TGTGCCAGCAGCTTAGCGCTTATTGCAGCGGATGTACGGCAGTACTTC	NA	TRBV7-8	TRBJ2-7	NA
CASSSNRVEQFF	TGTGCCAGCAGTAGTAACAGGGTAGAGCAGTTCTTC	many	TRBV7-9	TRBJ2-1	NA
CAISEDREETQYF	TGTGCCATCAGTGAGGACAGGGAAGAGACCCAGTACTTC	many	TRBV10-3	TRBJ2-5	TRBD1
CSASRTMEQYF	TGCAGTGCTAGCCGGACGATGGAGCAGTACTTC	few	TRBV20-1	TRBJ2-7	NA
CSARVSLREGIIWNSYNEQFF	TGCAGTGCTAGAGTGAGTTTGCGGGAGGGCATTATTTGGAACTCCTACAATGAGCAGTTCTTC	many	TRBV20-1	TRBJ2-1	TRBD2
CSASLTGSLSLYNEQFF	TGCAGTGCTAGTCTTACCGGGAGTTTGTCGCTCTACAATGAGCAGTTCTTC	many	TRBV20-1	TRBJ2-1	NA
CAAQINQGNPEAFF	TGTGCCGCCCAAATTAACCAGGGGAATCCGGAAGCTTTCTTT	many	TRBV12-3/TRBV12-4	TRBJ1-1	NA
CASSLLGWLAGPETQYF	TGTGCCAGCAGTTTATTGGGTTGGCTAGCGGGGCCAGAGACCCAGTACTTC	NA	TRBV12-3/TRBV12-4	TRBJ2-5	TRBD2
CSRLAGEGGTQYF	TGCAGTCGACTAGCGGGAGAAGGGGGTACGCAGTATTTT	NA	TRBV20-1	TRBJ2-3	TRBD2
CARSLGLDLAKNIQYF	TGCGCCAGGAGCTTGGGCTTGGACCTAGCCAAAAACATTCAGTACTTC	NA	TRBV5-1	TRBJ2-4	NA
CSASRNPYEQYF	TGCAGTGCTAGTCGTAACCCATACGAGCAGTACTTC	many	TRBV20-1	TRBJ2-7	NA
CASSTGTYGYTF	TGTGCCAGCAGTACTGGGACCTATGGCTACACCTTC	many	TRBV6-5	TRBJ1-2	NA
CSVDLRGIYNEQFF	TGCAGCGTTGACCTCAGGGGTATATACAATGAGCAGTTCTTC	many	TRBV29-1	TRBJ2-1	NA
CASSKWGTGGAVYRQETQYF	TGTGCCAGCAGTAAATGGGGTACAGGGGGCGCGGTATACAGACAAGAGACCCAGTACTTC	many	TRBV27	TRBJ2-5	TRBD1
CASSPLKTQYF	TGTGCCAGCAGCCCCCTGAAGACCCAGTACTTC	many	TRBV6-6	TRBJ2-5	NA
CSASRSGLSYNEQFF	TGCAGTGCTAGCCGTAGCGGGCTATCCTACAATGAGCAGTTCTTC	many	TRBV20-1	TRBJ2-1	TRBD2
CASSQQLQGSGPQHF	TGCGCCAGCAGCCAACAACTACAGGGGTCGGGGCCCCAGCATTTT	NA	TRBV4-1	TRBJ1-5	TRBD1
CASSVDRGVTEAFF	TGTGCCAGCAGCGTCGACAGGGGGGTAACTGAAGCTTTCTTT	many	TRBV9	TRBJ1-1	TRBD1
CASSQSGSSYEQYF	TGTGCCAGCAGCCAAAGCGGGAGCTCCTACGAGCAGTACTTC	NA	TRBV14	TRBJ2-7	TRBD2
CASSIGGRNYGYTF	TGTGCCAGTAGTATTGGGGGGCGCAACTATGGCTACACCTTC	NA	TRBV19	TRBJ1-2	NA
CAFRPGRPEAFF	TGTGCCTTCCGGCCCGGTCGTCCTGAAGCTTTCTTT	NA	TRBV30	TRBJ1-1	NA
CSVRTYREQETQYF	TGCAGCGTCCGTACCTACAGGGAGCAAGAGACCCAGTACTTC	many	TRBV29-1	TRBJ2-5	NA
CASSFAGYGEQYF	TGTGCCAGCAGTTTCGCCGGGTATGGCGAGCAGTACTTC	many	TRBV12-3/TRBV12-4	TRBJ2-7	NA
CSASSRREITDTQYF	TGCAGTGCTAGTAGTCGTCGGGAGATCACAGATACGCAGTATTTT	few	TRBV20-1	TRBJ2-3	NA
CASSARDPQEQYF	TGTGCCAGCAGCGCCCGGGACCCCCAAGAGCAGTACTTC	few	TRBV9	TRBJ2-7	NA
CATQADTYEQYF	TGTGCCACTCAAGCTGACACCTACGAGCAGTACTTC	many	TRBV6-6	TRBJ2-7	NA
CASSEWGGSRGVQFF	TGTGCCAGCAGTGAATGGGGCGGGAGTAGGGGGGTGCAGTTCTTC	NA	TRBV2	TRBJ2-1	NA